The entry below describes one TCR beta chain. Its matching antigen is unknown. Assay used: immunoSEQ multiplex PCR; TCRdb lists only in-frame clones, some missing. The sample gives 150,000 or so clones, 89% of which show up once; 4.5% to 6.5% is in the top ten. These data originate in a study of T cell responses to AZD1222 COVID-19 vaccine. Study-level points and caveats: Close to half of spike-specific TCRs reportedly recognize unmutated variant regions. Baseline antibody screening turned up just six seropositive AZD1222 recipients. Only after the peak T cell response were repertoires sampled.

Germline values: CDR1 MNHEY, CDR2 SVGAGI. This CDR3 is built from 14 residues. V dropped 2 bases and J dropped 1 base, with 7 bases sitting between them. The receptor's source is an adult in good health. The specimen comprised peripheral blood, sampled on day 0 of AZD1222 vaccination. V gene TRBV6-5 combines with J gene TRBJ2-3, with no clear D. The CDR3 DNA sequence: TGTGCCAGCAGTTACGGGTCCCGCACAGATACGCAGTATTTT. It codes for CASSYGSRTDTQYF.